These T cell receptor beta chains were read from a single sample in a study of CD8+ T cells in alopecia areata. Sequenced by immunoSEQ multiplex PCR; TCRdb stores in-frame clones only, minus some. Of 270,000 or so clones listed, 55% to 75% are singletons. Sample: CD4+ T cells sorted from blood, taken at week 24, from a patient treated with tofacitinib. The receptors stem from a human donor with alopecia areata. CDR3s include the opening cysteine and the closing phenylalanine or tryptophan. The D gene is left open where the match is weak. Clone size appears in some rows only: once, few, many, or a class for an expanded clone.

CDR3nt	CDR3aa	v_gene	j_gene	d_gene	abundance
TGTGCCTGGATCCCCAGGCTAGCGGGGTATAGCACAGATACGCAGTATTTT	CAWIPRLAGYSTDTQYF	TRBV30	TRBJ2-3	TRBD2	-
TGCGCCAGCGCAACAGGACCTAATCAGCCCCAGCATTTT	CASATGPNQPQHF	TRBV4-1	TRBJ1-5	-	-
TGTGCCTGGACCCCTATTGCAGCGCTTAATGAAAAACTGTTTTTT	CAWTPIAALNEKLFF	TRBV30	TRBJ1-4	-	-
TGCAGCGTTGAGTCGGGGAGTCGGGGAAACACCATATATTTT	CSVESGSRGNTIYF	TRBV29-1	TRBJ1-3	-	-
TGTGCATCCCAGGGGGGGGCAGATACGCAGTATTTT	CASQGGADTQYF	TRBV28	TRBJ2-3	-	many
TGTGCCAGTAGTAAGGGACAGGAAGACAATGAGCAGTTCTTC	CASSKGQEDNEQFF	TRBV19	TRBJ2-1	TRBD1	-
TGTGCCAGCAGTTACAAGGGGCGCCACGAGCAGTACTTC	CASSYKGRHEQYF	TRBV28	TRBJ2-7	-	-
TGCAGCTCCCGGGACAGAAACACCGGGGAGCTGTTTTTT	CSSRDRNTGELFF	TRBV29-1	TRBJ2-2	TRBD1	-
TGCGCCAGCAGTCTGACAGGGGTTGAAAAACTGTTTTTT	CASSLTGVEKLFF	TRBV23-1	TRBJ1-4	TRBD1	-
TGCAGCGTCTCTACAGGGGTTTCATCGAATGGCTACACCTTC	CSVSTGVSSNGYTF	TRBV29-1	TRBJ1-2	TRBD1	-
TGCAGTGCTCGAATGGCCAACGAGCAGTACTTC	CSARMANEQYF	TRBV20-1	TRBJ2-7	-	-
TGCGCCAGCAGCCACTCGGGACAGGGGGTCTACGGCTACACCTTC	CASSHSGQGVYGYTF	TRBV4-1	TRBJ1-2	TRBD1	few
TGTGCCAGCAGCTTAGCCAGGGTTGAAGCTTTCTTT	CASSLARVEAFF	TRBV11-2	TRBJ1-1	-	-
TGCAGCGTTGGAGGCGGGGTGGAGACCCAGTACTTC	CSVGGGVETQYF	TRBV29-1	TRBJ2-5	-	-
TGTGCCAGCAGTCCAACCTCGCGGGGGGAGACCCAGTACTTC	CASSPTSRGETQYF	TRBV2	TRBJ2-5	TRBD2	-
TGTGCCAGCAGCTTTGGCCCAACGGGACAGGGTTATTATGAGCAGTTCTTC	CASSFGPTGQGYYEQFF	TRBV7-2	TRBJ2-1	TRBD1	-
TGTGCCAGCAGTGTGGGGGGCCGAGAGGAGACCCAGTACTTC	CASSVGGREETQYF	TRBV2	TRBJ2-5	-	-
TGTGCCAGCAGCTTATTTGAAGCTTTCTTT	CASSLFEAFF	TRBV7-9	TRBJ1-1	-	-
TGTGCCAGTAGTCCCCGACTAGCGGGGGGTCATGAGCAGTTCTTC	CASSPRLAGGHEQFF	TRBV19	TRBJ2-1	TRBD2	-
TGTGCCTACCTTAAAACTGAAGCTTTCTTT	CAYLKTEAFF	TRBV30	TRBJ1-1	-	-
TGTGCCAGCAGCTCAAGACAGGCGAACTATGGCTACACCTTC	CASSSRQANYGYTF	TRBV9	TRBJ1-2	-	-
TGTGCCAGCAGCGTAAGGGCCGATAACACTGAAGCTTTCTTT	CASSVRADNTEAFF	TRBV9	TRBJ1-1	-	-
TGTGCCAGCAGCCAATGGGGGGCGCGAGTCCTGACTTTC	CASSQWGARVLTF	TRBV14	TRBJ2-6	-	-
TGTGCCAGCAGTGAAGCGCGCGTGCCTGGACACCAGCCCCAGCATTTT	CASSEARVPGHQPQHF	TRBV2	TRBJ1-5	-	-
TGTGCCAGCAGCTTATCCCCAGAAAGGGATTCACCCCTCCACTTT	CASSLSPERDSPLHF	TRBV7-9	TRBJ1-6	-	-
TGTGCCAGCAGGGACAGTCGACTAGTGGGGTCCTACGAGCAGTACTTC	CASRDSRLVGSYEQYF	TRBV2	TRBJ2-7	-	few
TGTGCCAGCAGGGACAGGGGTCAGCCCCAGCATTTT	CASRDRGQPQHF	TRBV27	TRBJ1-5	TRBD1	few
TGTGCCAGCAGTTTACGCAGGGGCTACGAGCAGTACTTC	CASSLRRGYEQYF	TRBV27	TRBJ2-7	-	-
TGCAGCGTTGGGGCCTCCGGGACACGGTCCTACGAGCAGTACTTC	CSVGASGTRSYEQYF	TRBV29-1	TRBJ2-7	-	-
TGTGCCAGCAGTTACGTCTTGAACACTGAAGCTTTCTTT	CASSYVLNTEAFF	TRBV6-5	TRBJ1-1	-	few
TGCGCCAGCAGCTTGAGCCCGACTAGACAAGAGACCCAGTACTTC	CASSLSPTRQETQYF	TRBV5-1	TRBJ2-5	-	-
TGCGCCAGCAGCCAAGGGGAGGCAGTGGAGACCCAGTACTTC	CASSQGEAVETQYF	TRBV5-1	TRBJ2-5	-	few
TGTGCCAGCAGCCAAGGGAAAGACAGGGGAAATGGCTACACCTTC	CASSQGKDRGNGYTF	TRBV14	TRBJ1-2	TRBD1	-
TGTGCCAGCAGCCGTGTTCCTTACTCTGGAAACACCATATATTTT	CASSRVPYSGNTIYF	TRBV5-6	TRBJ1-3	-	-
TGTGCCAGCAGCTTATCCGTGGGGGCACAGACCCAGTACTTC	CASSLSVGAQTQYF	TRBV11-2	TRBJ2-5	-	-
TGCGCCAGCAGTCGGACAGGGACCATGAACACTGAAGCTTTCTTT	CASSRTGTMNTEAFF	TRBV5-1	TRBJ1-1	TRBD1	-
TGTGCCAGCAGTCCAAACCCTCAGGGGGCGCAGGGCTATGGCTACACCTTC	CASSPNPQGAQGYGYTF	TRBV27	TRBJ1-2	TRBD1	once
TGTGCCAGCAGCGTAAGCACAGCCGTTAATGAAGGACTGTTTTTT	CASSVSTAVNEGLFF	TRBV9	TRBJ1-4	-	few
TGCGCCAGCAGCGAATCGGGACAGGGGAAAGAGACCCAGTACTTC	CASSESGQGKETQYF	TRBV5-1	TRBJ2-5	TRBD1	many
TGCAGCGTTGAAGTCGCCCAGTCCTACAATGAGCAGTTCTTC	CSVEVAQSYNEQFF	TRBV29-1	TRBJ2-1	-	-
TGCGCCAGCAGCCCCGGGACAGGGGTCTCTGGGGCCAACGTCCTGACTTTC	CASSPGTGVSGANVLTF	TRBV5-1	TRBJ2-6	TRBD1	-
TGCAGCGTCGCCTTTTCCGGGACTCAGGGCACTGAAGCTTTCTTT	CSVAFSGTQGTEAFF	TRBV29-1	TRBJ1-1	-	-
TGTGCCAGCTCCCTGGGGGGCGGGACAATCACTGAAGCTTTCTTT	CASSLGGGTITEAFF	TRBV28	TRBJ1-1	-	-
TGTGCCTGGAGAATTCGCGGGGTCCGAACTGAGCAGTTCTTC	CAWRIRGVRTEQFF	TRBV30	TRBJ2-1	-	-
TGTGCCAGCAGCAGTACCGGGACACCGAACACTGAAGCTTTCTTT	CASSSTGTPNTEAFF	TRBV7-9	TRBJ1-1	-	few
TGTGCCAGCTTCGCCCCGGGACCCACAGATACGCAGTATTTT	CASFAPGPTDTQYF	TRBV2	TRBJ2-3	-	few
TGTGCCAGCAGTTTATTTGGGGGGGACGCCAAAAACATTCAGTACTTC	CASSLFGGDAKNIQYF	TRBV27	TRBJ2-4	TRBD2	-
TGCGCCAGCAGACAAGCGGGGGAGAGGGCCCAGTACTTC	CASRQAGERAQYF	TRBV4-1	TRBJ2-5	TRBD2	-
TGTGCCAGCAGCCAAGGACGGGTGGGGTATCAGCCCCAGCATTTT	CASSQGRVGYQPQHF	TRBV7-9	TRBJ1-5	-	once
TGTGCTAGTGGTTTGGTTACAGGGTACAATGAGCAGTTCTTC	CASGLVTGYNEQFF	TRBV12-5	TRBJ2-1	-	-
TGTGCCAGCAGCATGGACCTACGCTCCTACAATGAGCAGTTCTTC	CASSMDLRSYNEQFF	TRBV28	TRBJ2-1	-	-
TGTGCCTGGAGTGTACGGCTAGCGGGAGATACGCAGTATTTT	CAWSVRLAGDTQYF	TRBV30	TRBJ2-3	TRBD2	-
TGTGCCAGCAGCGATCTTACGGGACTCTCCCGCACAGATACGCAGTATTTT	CASSDLTGLSRTDTQYF	TRBV5-6	TRBJ2-3	-	few
TGTGCCTGGAGTGTAGGACTAGCAATCGGGGAGCTGTTTTTT	CAWSVGLAIGELFF	TRBV30	TRBJ2-2	TRBD2	-
TGTGCCAGCTCCTCTCCTAACTATGGCTACACCTTC	CASSSPNYGYTF	TRBV18	TRBJ1-2	-	-
TGTGCCAGCAGCGCCCTAGGGCAGGGCCTCGTCGGGGAGCTGTTTTTT	CASSALGQGLVGELFF	TRBV2	TRBJ2-2	-	-